This T cell receptor beta chain was sequenced in a study of T cell responses to AZD1222 COVID-19 vaccine. V was shortened by 3 bases and J by 10 bases, with 18 bases between the two germline ends. The CDR3 has 14 residues. Per the germline V gene, CDR1 is GTSNPN and CDR2 is SVGIG (reference sequence). Study-level findings and limits: Repertoires were collected only later (after the peak T cell response had occurred). Unmutated variant regions reportedly attract nearly half of all spike-specific TCRs.

Details on this clone: Its antigen is unknown.

Only in-frame clones appear in the TCRdb table, and some are missing; sequencing was by immunoSEQ multiplex PCR. Among roughly 120,000 clones, about four fifths were seen once, and the ten largest hold 3.5% to 5.5%. V usage is TRBV30 and J usage is TRBJ1-4; no definite D call. The source was peripheral blood, collected on day 0 of AZD1222 vaccination. The clonotype was recovered from an adult in good health. This CDR3 reads CAWSTGWGLGKLFF. CDR3 in DNA: TGTGCCTGGAGCACGGGGTGGGGATTGGGAAAACTGTTTTTT.